These T cell receptor beta chains were read from a single sample in a study of CD8 T cells in Susac syndrome. TCRdb reprocessed the immunoSEQ multiplex PCR reads via MiXCR and lists one record per CDR3 protein. The sample shows approximately 280,000 distinct CDR3 sequences, 80% to 90% of them seen only once. Sample: CD8+ T cells from PBMCs. Receptors were obtained from a human donor with multiple sclerosis. Both conserved end residues are part of each CDR3. The order of the fields is CDR3 length, V gene, J gene, D gene, clone size, CDR3 DNA, CDR3 protein. A D gene is named only where the DNA matches it firmly. Expanded clones are given a class, and other clones once, few, many or no size at all.

cdr3_length: 17
v_call: TRBV7-3
j_call: TRBJ2-1
d_call: NA
clone_size: NA
cdr3_nt: TGTGCCAGCAGCTCCCCCGACGCGGGGAGCTCCTACAATGAGCAGTTCTTC
cdr3_aa: CASSSPDAGSSYNEQFF

cdr3_length: 15
v_call: TRBV11-2
j_call: TRBJ2-3
d_call: NA
clone_size: NA
cdr3_nt: TGTGCCAGCAGCCCTCGGGATAGCGAAAGGGATACGCAGTATTTT
cdr3_aa: CASSPRDSERDTQYF

cdr3_length: 19
v_call: TRBV5-1
j_call: TRBJ2-1
d_call: TRBD2
clone_size: NA
cdr3_nt: TGCGCCAGCAGCTTGGCAGGGGCAGCAGCGGGAGGGCCTCGGGATGAGCAGTTCTTC
cdr3_aa: CASSLAGAAAGGPRDEQFF

cdr3_length: 11
v_call: TRBV30
j_call: TRBJ1-2
d_call: NA
clone_size: NA
cdr3_nt: TGTGCCTGGAGTGGGGGGAATGGCTACACCTTC
cdr3_aa: CAWSGGNGYTF

cdr3_length: 16
v_call: TRBV9
j_call: TRBJ2-5
d_call: TRBD1
clone_size: once
cdr3_nt: TGTGCCAGCAGCGTAGCGAACAGGGGGCCGGCAGAGACCCAGTACTTC
cdr3_aa: CASSVANRGPAETQYF

cdr3_length: 12
v_call: TRBV2
j_call: TRBJ2-1
d_call: NA
clone_size: NA
cdr3_nt: TGTGCCAGCAGTGAAGCGGGGAATGAGCAGTTCTTC
cdr3_aa: CASSEAGNEQFF

cdr3_length: 14
v_call: TRBV9
j_call: TRBJ1-6
d_call: NA
clone_size: NA
cdr3_nt: TGTGCCAGCAGCGTATACAGTAAAAATTCACCCCTCCACTTT
cdr3_aa: CASSVYSKNSPLHF

cdr3_length: 16
v_call: TRBV27
j_call: TRBJ2-1
d_call: TRBD2
clone_size: NA
cdr3_nt: TGTGCCAGCAGCCCCATCACTAGCGGGCTGTACAATGAGCAGTTCTTC
cdr3_aa: CASSPITSGLYNEQFF

cdr3_length: 13
v_call: TRBV29-1
j_call: TRBJ2-2
d_call: NA
clone_size: NA
cdr3_nt: TGCAGCGGGGAATCAGGGGCGACCGGGGAGCTGTTTTTT
cdr3_aa: CSGESGATGELFF

cdr3_length: 16
v_call: TRBV28
j_call: TRBJ2-2
d_call: TRBD2
clone_size: NA
cdr3_nt: TGTGCCAGCCTCGCTTGGGGGAGGGAAAAAGCCGGGGAGCTGTTTTTT
cdr3_aa: CASLAWGREKAGELFF

cdr3_length: 15
v_call: TRBV6-5
j_call: TRBJ1-2
d_call: TRBD1
clone_size: NA
cdr3_nt: TGTGCCAGCAGTTACTCGGGGGACAGGGTATATGGCTACACCTTC
cdr3_aa: CASSYSGDRVYGYTF

cdr3_length: 15
v_call: TRBV9
j_call: TRBJ2-7
d_call: NA
clone_size: NA
cdr3_nt: TGTGCCAGCAGCGCCGGGGAACATAGTCCTCACGAGCAGTACTTC
cdr3_aa: CASSAGEHSPHEQYF

cdr3_length: 17
v_call: TRBV18
j_call: TRBJ1-1
d_call: TRBD1
clone_size: NA
cdr3_nt: TGTGCCAGCTCACCCTCCGGGCGACAGGGTATGTACACTGAAGCTTTCTTT
cdr3_aa: CASSPSGRQGMYTEAFF

cdr3_length: 23
v_call: TRBV28
j_call: TRBJ1-1
d_call: NA
clone_size: NA
cdr3_nt: TGTGCCAGCAGTCTACTCCCGACAGGTATCTTCCAGCGCATTGCCTTCAAGAACACTGAAGCTTTCTTT
cdr3_aa: CASSLLPTGIFQRIAFKNTEAFF

cdr3_length: 16
v_call: TRBV7-9
j_call: TRBJ2-6
d_call: NA
clone_size: NA
cdr3_nt: TGTGCCAGCATGTGGGTCAGGGCTGCTGGGGCCAACGTCCTGACTTTC
cdr3_aa: CASMWVRAAGANVLTF

cdr3_length: 14
v_call: TRBV7-9
j_call: TRBJ1-1
d_call: NA
clone_size: NA
cdr3_nt: TGTGCCAGCAGCTTACGGGGGCACGGCACTGAAGCTTTCTTT
cdr3_aa: CASSLRGHGTEAFF

cdr3_length: 15
v_call: TRBV27
j_call: TRBJ2-3
d_call: NA
clone_size: NA
cdr3_nt: TGTGCCAGCAGTTTTACCCCGAAGGACACAGATACGCAGTATTTT
cdr3_aa: CASSFTPKDTDTQYF

cdr3_length: 14
v_call: TRBV14
j_call: TRBJ1-2
d_call: TRBD1
clone_size: NA
cdr3_nt: TGTGCCAGCAGCCGGGACAGGGTTTGGGATGGCTACACCTTC
cdr3_aa: CASSRDRVWDGYTF

cdr3_length: 15
v_call: TRBV29-1
j_call: TRBJ2-4
d_call: NA
clone_size: NA
cdr3_nt: TGCAGCGTTGAAGGTCGAGCGGGAGCCAAAAACATTCAGTACTTC
cdr3_aa: CSVEGRAGAKNIQYF

cdr3_length: 21
v_call: TRBV3-1
j_call: TRBJ2-6
d_call: TRBD2
clone_size: once
cdr3_nt: TGTGCCAGCAGCCAAGATGGGACTAGCGGGAGAGAGGGATCTGGGGCCAACGTCCTGACTTTC
cdr3_aa: CASSQDGTSGREGSGANVLTF

cdr3_length: 13
v_call: TRBV11-2
j_call: TRBJ2-7
d_call: NA
clone_size: NA
cdr3_nt: TGTGCCAGCAGCCTGGGCCCTCTCTACGAGCAGTACTTC
cdr3_aa: CASSLGPLYEQYF

cdr3_length: 14
v_call: TRBV5-6
j_call: TRBJ2-3
d_call: TRBD2
clone_size: once
cdr3_nt: TGTGCCAGCACTCCTAGCGGGGGCACAGATACGCAGTATTTT
cdr3_aa: CASTPSGGTDTQYF

cdr3_length: 16
v_call: TRBV11-2
j_call: TRBJ2-3
d_call: NA
clone_size: NA
cdr3_nt: TGTGCCAGCAGACTACGGAAAGGGGGGACGACAGATACGCAGTATTTT
cdr3_aa: CASRLRKGGTTDTQYF

cdr3_length: 13
v_call: TRBV20-1
j_call: TRBJ1-2
d_call: TRBD1
clone_size: NA
cdr3_nt: TGCAGTGCTAGGGGGGACAGGGATTATGGCTACACCTTC
cdr3_aa: CSARGDRDYGYTF

cdr3_length: 18
v_call: TRBV7-2
j_call: TRBJ2-5
d_call: TRBD2
clone_size: few
cdr3_nt: TGTGCCAGCAGCTTCCCCCAGGCGGGAGGGCCTACGAGGGAGACCCAGTACTTC
cdr3_aa: CASSFPQAGGPTRETQYF

cdr3_length: 14
v_call: TRBV10-2
j_call: TRBJ2-1
d_call: NA
clone_size: NA
cdr3_nt: TGCGCCAGCAGTGAGTATGATCACTACAATGAGCAGTTCTTC
cdr3_aa: CASSEYDHYNEQFF

cdr3_length: 17
v_call: TRBV12-5
j_call: TRBJ2-1
d_call: TRBD2
clone_size: NA
cdr3_nt: TGTGCTAGTGGTTTGAAATTAGCGGGAGTAGGGTACAATGAGCAGTTCTTC
cdr3_aa: CASGLKLAGVGYNEQFF

cdr3_length: 13
v_call: TRBV5-5
j_call: TRBJ2-1
d_call: NA
clone_size: NA
cdr3_nt: TGTGCCAGCATGATAGACAGTTACAATGAGCAGTTCTTC
cdr3_aa: CASMIDSYNEQFF

cdr3_length: 14
v_call: TRBV13
j_call: TRBJ2-7
d_call: NA
clone_size: few
cdr3_nt: TGTGCCAGCAGCTTAGGGGACACTCCCTACGAGCAGTACTTC
cdr3_aa: CASSLGDTPYEQYF

cdr3_length: 16
v_call: TRBV28
j_call: TRBJ2-7
d_call: NA
clone_size: NA
cdr3_nt: TGTGCCAGCAGTTTTACGGGAGCCGGGGATGGGAACGAGCAGTACTTC
cdr3_aa: CASSFTGAGDGNEQYF

cdr3_length: 18
v_call: TRBV18
j_call: TRBJ2-5
d_call: NA
clone_size: few
cdr3_nt: TGTGCCAGCTCACCACCGAGCCCCCAGCGGGCAATCCAAGAGACCCAGTACTTC
cdr3_aa: CASSPPSPQRAIQETQYF

cdr3_length: 16
v_call: TRBV7-9
j_call: TRBJ1-3
d_call: NA
clone_size: once
cdr3_nt: TGTGCCAGCAGCTTAGGGTCCGAGGGCTATGGAAACACCATATATTTT
cdr3_aa: CASSLGSEGYGNTIYF

cdr3_length: 16
v_call: TRBV18
j_call: TRBJ1-1
d_call: NA
clone_size: NA
cdr3_nt: TGTGCCAGCTCACCGAGGAGAGGCGTTGGAGGCGCTGAAGCTTTCTTT
cdr3_aa: CASSPRRGVGGAEAFF

cdr3_length: 14
v_call: TRBV7-9
j_call: TRBJ1-4
d_call: NA
clone_size: NA
cdr3_nt: TGTGCCAGCAGGGCAGAAGCAACTAATGAAAAACTGTTTTTT
cdr3_aa: CASRAEATNEKLFF

cdr3_length: 12
v_call: TRBV15
j_call: TRBJ2-3
d_call: TRBD2
clone_size: NA
cdr3_nt: TGTGCCACCAGCAGAGGCGGGGGTACGCAGTATTTT
cdr3_aa: CATSRGGGTQYF

cdr3_length: 16
v_call: TRBV20-1
j_call: TRBJ1-6
d_call: NA
clone_size: NA
cdr3_nt: TGCAGTGCTAGAAGTTTCAAAGAGGGTTTAAATTCACCCCTCCACTTT
cdr3_aa: CSARSFKEGLNSPLHF

cdr3_length: 15
v_call: TRBV5-4
j_call: TRBJ1-6
d_call: NA
clone_size: once
cdr3_nt: TGTGCCAGCAGCGATGGCAGGGGCTGGGATTCACCCCTCCACTTT
cdr3_aa: CASSDGRGWDSPLHF

cdr3_length: 14
v_call: TRBV4-1
j_call: TRBJ2-3
d_call: NA
clone_size: NA
cdr3_nt: TGCGCCAGCAGCCAAGTCCCGGACACAGATACGCAGTATTTT
cdr3_aa: CASSQVPDTDTQYF

cdr3_length: 16
v_call: TRBV24-1
j_call: TRBJ2-3
d_call: TRBD2
clone_size: NA
cdr3_nt: TGTGCCACCAGTATAAGGCCTAGCGGGGAGAGGGATACGCAGTATTTT
cdr3_aa: CATSIRPSGERDTQYF

cdr3_length: 14
v_call: TRBV16
j_call: TRBJ2-7
d_call: TRBD1
clone_size: NA
cdr3_nt: TGTGCCAGCAGCCAATCAAGAGGGGGCAACGAGCAGTACTTC
cdr3_aa: CASSQSRGGNEQYF

cdr3_length: 14
v_call: TRBV27
j_call: TRBJ2-7
d_call: NA
clone_size: NA
cdr3_nt: TGTGCCAGTCGGTTTGGGGGAGGAATCGGCGAGCAGTACTTC
cdr3_aa: CASRFGGGIGEQYF

cdr3_length: 15
v_call: TRBV20-1
j_call: TRBJ2-1
d_call: TRBD2
clone_size: NA
cdr3_nt: TGCAGTGCTAACGGCGGGAGCGTGGCCTACAATGAGCAGTTCTTC
cdr3_aa: CSANGGSVAYNEQFF

cdr3_length: 17
v_call: TRBV6-5
j_call: TRBJ1-4
d_call: TRBD1
clone_size: NA
cdr3_nt: TGTGCCAGCAGTTACACCCCCCCCACAGGGGAGGATGAAAAACTGTTTTTT
cdr3_aa: CASSYTPPTGEDEKLFF

cdr3_length: 15
v_call: TRBV5-6
j_call: TRBJ2-7
d_call: NA
clone_size: NA
cdr3_nt: TGTGCCAGCAGCTTGGGGGGCGTGATTACGGGCGAGCAGTACTTC
cdr3_aa: CASSLGGVITGEQYF

cdr3_length: 15
v_call: TRBV7-2
j_call: TRBJ2-7
d_call: NA
clone_size: NA
cdr3_nt: TGTGCCAGCAGCCCGTTTGTGGGAGCTTCCTACGAGCAGTACTTC
cdr3_aa: CASSPFVGASYEQYF

cdr3_length: 14
v_call: TRBV28
j_call: TRBJ2-7
d_call: TRBD1
clone_size: NA
cdr3_nt: TGTGCCAGCAGTTACCCGGACAGGGCGTACGAGCAGTACTTC
cdr3_aa: CASSYPDRAYEQYF

cdr3_length: 16
v_call: TRBV4-1
j_call: TRBJ2-1
d_call: NA
clone_size: NA
cdr3_nt: TGCGCCAGCAGCCCCCCGCACGGCGGGATCTACAATGAGCAGTTCTTC
cdr3_aa: CASSPPHGGIYNEQFF

cdr3_length: 12
v_call: TRBV18
j_call: TRBJ2-1
d_call: NA
clone_size: NA
cdr3_nt: TGTGCCAGCTCATCAACCCCGAATGAGCAGTTCTTC
cdr3_aa: CASSSTPNEQFF